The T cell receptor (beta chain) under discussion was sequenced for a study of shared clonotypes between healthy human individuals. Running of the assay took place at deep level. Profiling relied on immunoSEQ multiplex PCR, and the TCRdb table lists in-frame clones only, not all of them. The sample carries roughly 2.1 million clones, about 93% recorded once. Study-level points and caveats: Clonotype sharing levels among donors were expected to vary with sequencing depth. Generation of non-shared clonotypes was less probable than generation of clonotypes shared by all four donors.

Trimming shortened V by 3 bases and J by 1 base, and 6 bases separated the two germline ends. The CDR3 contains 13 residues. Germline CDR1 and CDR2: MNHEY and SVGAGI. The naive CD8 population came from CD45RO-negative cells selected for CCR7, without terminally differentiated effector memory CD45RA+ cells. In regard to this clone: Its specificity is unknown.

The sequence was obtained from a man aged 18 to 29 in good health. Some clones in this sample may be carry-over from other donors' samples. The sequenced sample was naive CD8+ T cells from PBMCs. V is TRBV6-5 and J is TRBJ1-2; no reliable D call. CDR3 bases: TGTGCCAGCAGTTATAGATATAACTATGGCTACACCTTC. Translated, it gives CASSYRYNYGYTF.